This T cell receptor (beta chain) appears in the sequencing data of a study of T cell changes during pregnancy in multiple sclerosis. Germline V CDR1 and CDR2: LNHNV, YYDKDF (reference sequence). V lost 0 bases and J lost 6, with 12 bases in between. The CDR3 covers 14 residues. Assay used: immunoSEQ multiplex PCR; TCRdb lists only in-frame clones, some missing. The repertoire includes tens of thousands of clones, 92% of them detected once, and roughly 2% sits in the top ten. This chain links TRBV15 with TRBJ2-7; no definite D call. This sequence originates from a female donor in good health, enrolled as a control in a pregnancy study. The source material was peripheral blood, sampled in the third trimester of pregnancy. The CDR3 DNA is TGTGCCACCAGCAGAGATCGAGGAACACCCGAGCAGTACTTC. As protein: CATSRDRGTPEQYF.